A single sample gave rise to the 29 T cell receptor beta chains below, sequenced in a study of blood T cell repertoires in COVID-19 (dated by TCRdb to 2020 to 2021). The library came from the immunoSEQ multiplex PCR assay. TCRdb took over this immuneACCESS table, retaining in-frame rearrangements with V and J assigned. Such tables are incomplete; in checked studies, under half of the missing clones stem from an unresolved V gene, and the remainder is unexplained. In all, the sample holds 90,000 to 120,000 clones, and approximately 88% of those were seen once. Approximately 4.4% of the sample is held by the ten biggest clonotypes. The sequencing sample was made of peripheral blood. The receptors originated from a human donor in a cohort sampled during active COVID-19.

The chain employs TRBV28 and TRBJ2-5; TRBD1 agrees at 8 bases. Unmatched junction bases numbered 8, after V lost 6 bases and J lost 11 bases. CDR3 size: 12 residues. CDR1 and CDR2 from the germline V gene are MDHEN and SYDVKM. This CDR3 reads CASSRQGALQYF. The CDR3 DNA follows: TGTGCCAGCAGCCGTCAGGGGGCCCTGCAGTACTTC. Looking up the rest from reference TRBV28 and TRBJ2-5 gives the full variable domain: DVKVTQSSRYLVKRTGEKVFLECVQDMDHENMFWYRQDPGLGLRLIYFSYDVKMKEKGDIPEGYSVSREKKERFSLILESASTNQTSMYLCASSRQGALQYFGPGTRLLVL.

The genes are TRBV7-3 and TRBJ2-3, with 16 bases lining up with TRBD2. The germline CDR1 and CDR2 sequences are SGHTA and FQGTGA. The CDR3 is made up of 16 amino acids. The trim removed 3 bases at V and 5 bases at J, leaving 2 bases unmatched. The CDR3 DNA sequence: TGTGCCAGCAGCTTGGGGACTAGCGGGAGGGTAGATACGCAGTATTTT. It specifies CASSLGTSGRVDTQYF.

This rearrangement joins TRBV9 to TRBJ1-1; tentative D call: TRBD1 (5 bases). V was cut by 3 bases and J by 4 bases, with 19 bases left in between. This CDR3 has 16 residues. Germline V lookup: CDR1 SGDLS, CDR2 YYNGEE. This CDR3 reads CASSDPSLGLSTEAFF. The CDR3 DNA follows: TGTGCCAGCAGCGACCCGTCTTTGGGGCTTAGCACTGAAGCTTTCTTT.

The V and J genes are TRBV7-3 and TRBJ2-3, with 12 bases fitting TRBD2. Germline assignment: CDR1 SGHTA and CDR2 FQGTGA. With V trimmed by 2 bases and J by 3 bases, 9 bases remained unmatched. This CDR3 has 18 residues. The CDR3 DNA sequence: TGTGCCAGCAGCTTAGGGCGACTAGCGGGAGATATGACAGATACGCAGTATTTT. Protein: CASSLGRLAGDMTDTQYF.

The V call is TRBV19, the J call TRBJ2-2; 10 bases fit TRBD1. CDR3 length: 15 amino acids. Trimming cost V 5 bases and J 6 bases; bases outside gene matches: 6. Germline loops: CDR1 LNHDA, CDR2 SQIVND (reference sequence). The CDR3 is CASSLDRGLSGELFF. The CDR3 DNA follows: TGTGCCAGTAGTCTCGACAGGGGGCTCTCCGGGGAGCTGTTTTTT. Together with reference TRBV19 and TRBJ2-2, the CDR3 gives the full variable domain: DGGITQSPKYLFRKEGQNVTLSCEQNLNHDAMYWYRQDPGQGLRLIYYSQIVNDFQKGDIAEGYSVSREKKESFPLTVTSAQKNPTAFYLCASSLDRGLSGELFFGEGSRLTVL.

J is TRBJ2-1 and V is TRBV7-6; the match to TRBD2 covers 15 bases. V shed 5 bases, J shed 9 bases, and the junction held 5 bases outside the gene matches. CDR3 size: 15 residues. CDR1 is SGHVS and CDR2 is FNYEAQ in the germline V gene. CDR3 coding DNA: TGTGCCAGCAGCGCCGGGACTAGCGGGAGGATTGAGCAGTTCTTC. Its protein product is CASSAGTSGRIEQFF.

The V call is TRBV2, the J call TRBJ2-7, with D perhaps TRBD2 (6 bases). There are 15 residues in the CDR3. The V and J ends lost 1 base and 2 bases respectively, with 12 bases between them. In germline, CDR1 is SNHLY, CDR2 FYNNEI. CDR3 sequence reads: CASSEGVAATYEQYF. In DNA form, the CDR3 reads TGTGCCAGCAGTGAAGGAGTAGCGGCGACCTACGAGCAGTACTTC.

Comments on this clone: Mismatch with germline at one junction end may stem from a read error. The chain uses TRBV3-1 (or the pseudogene TRBV3-2) and TRBJ1-2; D is possibly TRBD1 (6 bases). The CDR3 totals 12 residues. Germline V gene sequence: CDR1 LGHDT, CDR2 YNNKEL (reference sequence). Here the CDR3 reads CASSPPGGALGF. The CDR3 bases are TGTGCCAGCAGCCCCCCGGGGGGGGCCCTAGGGTTC.

The chain carries TRBV11-2 and TRBJ2-2; weak D call: TRBD2 (6 bases). The CDR3 is 17 residues long. Trimming removed 3 bases from V and 6 bases from J, with 20 bases in between. Germline loops: CDR1 SGHAT, CDR2 FQNNGV. The CDR3 bases are TGTGCCAGCAGCTTGGTACCAGCCGGGAGTCTCGCCGGGGAGCTGTTTTTT. Its protein is CASSLVPAGSLAGELFF.

This clone was seen only once. The gene calls are TRBV7-2 and TRBJ1-6; no reliable D call. This CDR3 is 17 amino acids long. V was clipped by 5 bases and J by 0 bases, with 14 bases between them. The germline V gene has CDR1 SGHTA and CDR2 FQGNSA. The DNA for the CDR3 is TGTGCCAGCAGCCTCGGACTCCCGAGCTCCTATAATTCACCCCTCCACTTT. It codes for CASSLGLPSSYNSPLHF. Full variable domain (remainder filled in from reference TRBV7-2 and TRBJ1-6): GAGVSQSPSNKVTEKGKDVELRCDPISGHTALYWYRQSLGQGLEFLIYFQGNSAPDKSGLPSDRFSAERTGGSVSTLTIQRTQQEDSAVYLCASSLGLPSSYNSPLHFGNGTRLTVT.

The chain combines TRBV5-1 with TRBJ1-2; 11 nucleotides agree with TRBD1. CDR1 is SGHRS, CDR2 YFSETQ, per germline. V lost 2 bases, J lost 9 bases, and 6 bases stayed unmatched. The CDR3 loop spans 14 amino acids. The CDR3 nucleotides are TGCGCCAGCAGCTTTTTGGGGGACAGGGGGAGCTACACCTTC. It encodes CASSFLGDRGSYTF.

The J gene is TRBJ2-2, the V gene TRBV15; 8 bases are shared with TRBD2. This CDR3 has 17 residues. CDR1 is LNHNV, CDR2 YYDKDF, per germline (reference sequence). The ends lost 5 bases at V and 4 bases at J; junction bases unmatched: 12. CDR3 in DNA: TGTGCCACCAGCGCACTAGGCGGGAGGCGGACCACCGGGGAGCTGTTTTTT. Translating it yields CATSALGGRRTTGELFF.

The gene calls are TRBV28 and TRBJ1-3, with D hard to call. The CDR3 consists of 18 residues. Germline lookup yields CDR1 MDHEN and CDR2 SYDVKM. V was pared by 1 base and J by 0 bases, with 16 bases between. In DNA, the CDR3 is TGTGCCAGCAGTTTATCCCCCCCGACAACACCCTCTGGAAACACCATATATTTT. Protein product: CASSLSPPTTPSGNTIYF.

The V call is TRBV5-1, the J call TRBJ2-3; D not certain. Per germline, CDR1 SGHRS and CDR2 YFSETQ. The V gene lost 4 bases and the J gene lost 0 bases, with 9 bases spanning the gap. CDR3 size: 14 residues. The CDR3 protein is CASSVSTSTDTQYF. Here the CDR3 DNA reads TGCGCCAGCAGCGTATCGACTAGCACAGATACGCAGTATTTT. The full variable domain, in which reference TRBV5-1 and TRBJ2-3 provide the parts outside the CDR3, is KAGVTQTPRYLIKTRGQQVTLSCSPISGHRSVSWYQQTPGQGLQFLFEYFSETQRNKGNFPGRFSGRQFSNSRSEMNVSTLELGDSALYLCASSVSTSTDTQYFGPGTRLTVL.

The gene calls are TRBV6-2 or TRBV6-3 and TRBJ1-2; 9 positions agree with TRBD1. Germline values: CDR1 MNHEY, CDR2 SVGEGT. The CDR3 loop spans 15 amino acids. Trimming removed 4 bases from V and 11 bases from J; junction bases left unmatched: 14. The CDR3 DNA reads as TGTGCCAGCAGTTGGGGACATACAGGGGGCGCCGGATACACCTTC. Its protein product is CASSWGHTGGAGYTF.

This chain connects TRBV6-5 to TRBJ2-7, with TRBD2 matching 8 bases. This CDR3 has 13 residues. Trimming at V came to 9 bases and at J to 4 bases, leaving 8 bases not matched to a gene. Germline V gene sequence: CDR1 MNHEY, CDR2 SVGAGI. The CDR3 sequence is CASQSGRGYEQYF. CDR3 DNA sequence: TGTGCCAGTCAGAGCGGGAGAGGGTACGAGCAGTACTTC.

The rearrangement links TRBV4-3 to TRBJ2-1; 12 bases line up with TRBD2. The CDR3 runs 17 residues. The trim removed 1 base at V and 7 bases at J, leaving 8 bases unmatched. Germline loops: CDR1 LGHNA, CDR2 YSLEER. The CDR3 region is CASSQGGTGLAGNEQFF. The CDR3 DNA reads TGCGCCAGCAGCCAAGGGGGGACCGGACTAGCGGGAAATGAGCAGTTCTTC.

V and J are TRBV7-2 and TRBJ1-6, with 7 bases that match TRBD1. Looked up from germline, CDR1 is SGHTA and CDR2 is FQGNSA. Trimming removed 6 bases from V and 9 bases from J; junction bases left unmatched: 8. The CDR3 covers 14 residues. This chain's CDR3 is CASRRDSIGSPLHF. For the CDR3, the DNA is TGTGCCAGCAGGAGGGACAGCATAGGTTCACCCCTCCACTTT.

The chain combines TRBV4-1 with TRBJ2-7, with D maybe TRBD2 (6 bases). Germline V lookup: CDR1 MGHRA, CDR2 YSYEKL. V shed 0 bases and J shed 6 bases, with 18 bases lying between them. The CDR3 totals 16 residues. The CDR3 DNA is TGCGCCAGCAGCCAAGATCTACGGGGCGGGGTGGGCGAGCAGTACTTC. Translated, it gives CASSQDLRGGVGEQYF.

The chain employs TRBV7-9 and TRBJ1-1; the D is unclear. Trimming cost V 1 base and J 4 bases, with 10 bases left between them. Germline-derived CDR1 and CDR2 are SEHNR and FQNEAQ (reference sequence). This CDR3 spans 14 amino acids. The CDR3 DNA is TGTGCCAGCAGCTTAGAGGGAGGGTTCACTGAAGCTTTCTTT. Its translation: CASSLEGGFTEAFF.

This clone was observed a single time. The rearrangement uses TRBV7-2 and TRBJ1-2, with TRBD1 matching over 9 bases. CDR3 size: 15 residues. Germline CDR1 SGHTA, CDR2 FQGNSA. V lost 5 bases to trimming and J lost 4 bases; unmatched junction nucleotides: 8. The CDR3 sequence: CASSMGQGLPYGYTF. The CDR3, as DNA: TGTGCCAGCAGCATGGGACAGGGCCTCCCCTATGGCTACACCTTC. Based on the CDR3 plus reference TRBV7-2 and TRBJ1-2, the full variable domain is GAGVSQSPSNKVTEKGKDVELRCDPISGHTALYWYRQSLGQGLEFLIYFQGNSAPDKSGLPSDRFSAERTGGSVSTLTIQRTQQEDSAVYLCASSMGQGLPYGYTFGSGTRLTVV.

This rearrangement joins TRBV5-1 to TRBJ2-4; the match to TRBD1 covers 7 bases. Germline V gene data show CDR1 as SGHRS and CDR2 as YFSETQ. The CDR3 is made up of 16 amino acids. V lost 0 bases, J lost 6 bases, and 9 bases stayed unmatched. The CDR3 here is CASSLEGTARGNIQYF. As DNA, the CDR3 is TGCGCCAGCAGCTTGGAGGGGACAGCAAGGGGAAACATTCAGTACTTC.

The chain uses TRBV29-1 and TRBJ2-5; 7 bases line up with TRBD1. This CDR3 comprises 13 residues. Germline V gives CDR1 SQVTM, CDR2 ANQGSEA. J was trimmed by 4 bases and V by 7 bases; bases with no gene match: 9. The CDR3 DNA sequence: TGCAGCGCCACAGGGGTTAGGGGAGAGACCCAGTACTTC. Protein: CSATGVRGETQYF.

This clone showed up just once. The CDR3 here is CASSMGGRGTDTQYF. CDR3 DNA: TGCGCCAGCAGCATGGGGGGCAGGGGGACAGATACGCAGTATTTT. The chain carries TRBV5-1 and TRBJ2-3; weak D call: TRBD1 (7 bases). The germline V and J ends were trimmed by 4 bases and 3 bases, with 15 bases remaining between them. From germline, CDR1 is SGHRS and CDR2 YFSETQ. CDR3 size: 15 residues.

This clone was found once. The chain carries TRBV4-1 and TRBJ2-7, with a weak D call TRBD1 (6 bases). Germline V lookup: CDR1 MGHRA, CDR2 YSYEKL. V was trimmed by 2 bases and J by 4 bases, leaving 15 bases between them. CDR3 length: 15 residues. CDR3 in DNA: TGCGCCAGCAGCCAAACGACAGGACCACAATACGAGCAGTACGTC. It codes for CASSQTTGPQYEQYV.

The CDR3 DNA follows: TGTGCCAGCAGCCAAGAGGGGCTAGCGGGAGGCCCCTACAATGAGCAGTTCTTC. This translates into CASSQEGLAGGPYNEQFF. This sequence joins TRBV3-1 (or the pseudogene TRBV3-2) and TRBJ2-1, with 11 bases identical to TRBD2. The V gene's germline CDR1 is LGHDT and CDR2 YNNKEL (reference sequence). The CDR3 consists of 18 residues. Unmatched junction bases numbered 6, after V lost 0 bases and J lost 2 bases.

J is TRBJ2-2 and V is TRBV3-1 (or the pseudogene TRBV3-2), with D possibly matching TRBD2 (7 bases). CDR3 length: 15 amino acids. CDR1 is LGHDT and CDR2 is YNNKEL in the germline V gene (reference sequence). V was pared by 3 bases and J by 3 bases, with 11 bases between. The CDR3 coding sequence is TGTGCCAGCAGCCAGCGGGGGCAGGACACCGGGGAGCTGTTTTTT. This sequence encodes CASSQRGQDTGELFF.

V usage is TRBV30 and J usage is TRBJ1-5, with D possibly matching TRBD1 (5 bases). Trimming took 4 bases from V and 3 from J, leaving 10 bases between them. The length of the CDR3 is 13 residues. Germline V gene lookup returns CDR1 GTSNPN and CDR2 SVGIG (reference sequence). CDR3 nucleotide sequence: TGTGCCTGGAAAGGGGATAACAATCAGCCCCAGCATTTT. Its protein product is CAWKGDNNQPQHF.

The J gene is TRBJ2-2, the V gene TRBV18; the match to TRBD2 covers 7 bases. The CDR3 totals 16 residues. In germline, CDR1 is KGHSH, CDR2 LQKENI. The V gene end was trimmed by 0 bases and the J gene end by 4 bases; junction bases not matched to a gene: 5. The CDR3 nucleotides are TGTGCCAGCTCACCACCCGGGACTATAGGCACCGGGGAGCTGTTTTTT. Translation gives CASSPPGTIGTGELFF. The variable domain in full, with the rest retrieved from reference TRBV18 and TRBJ2-2, is NAGVMQNPRHLVRRRGQEARLRCSPMKGHSHVYWYRQLPEEGLKFMVYLQKENIIDESGMPKERFSAEFPKEGPSILRIQQVVRGDSAAYFCASSPPGTIGTGELFFGEGSRLTVL.